What follows describes a single T cell receptor (beta chain). These data originate in a study of blood T cell repertoires in COVID-19. Whole-study context: COVID-19 samples, acute and convalescent, were from the United States, Italy and Spain. T cells, B-cell-depleted T cells, or PBMCs provided the cDNA or gDNA that served as material.

Seattle participants joined during active infection and were tracked over time. Under the authors' procedure: Estimation of nucleated cell counts was performed using reference gene primer amplification. Using immunoSEQ multiplex PCR, the repertoire was profiled, and TCRdb retains in-frame clones only, with some absent. V and J calls and clone size are given by that table; D and trimming were obtained from the DNA. The sample lists 190,000 or so clones; around four fifths were seen once. The material sequenced was peripheral blood. This sequence originates from a man between 60 and 70 years old with COVID-19, enrolled during active disease.

The CDR3 protein is CASSNREAKTQYF. DNA of the CDR3: TGTGCCAGCAGTAATCGGGAAGCGAAGACCCAGTACTTC. The rearrangement joins TRBV12-3 or TRBV12-4 to TRBJ2-5, with a possible D match to TRBD2 (5 bases). The CDR3 is 13 amino acids. Trimming stripped 5 bases from V and 6 bases from J, with 13 bases between.